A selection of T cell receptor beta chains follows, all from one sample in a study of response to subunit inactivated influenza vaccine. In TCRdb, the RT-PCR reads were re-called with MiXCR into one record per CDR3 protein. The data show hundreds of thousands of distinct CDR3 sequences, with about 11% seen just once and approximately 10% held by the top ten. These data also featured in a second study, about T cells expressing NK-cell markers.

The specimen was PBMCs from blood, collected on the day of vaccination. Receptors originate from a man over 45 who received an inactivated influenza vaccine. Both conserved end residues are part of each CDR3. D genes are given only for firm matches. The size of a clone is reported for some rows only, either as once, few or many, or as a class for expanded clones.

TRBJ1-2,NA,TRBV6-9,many,CASSPQGGGYTF,TGTGCCAGCAGTCCACAGGGAGGTGGCTACACCTTC
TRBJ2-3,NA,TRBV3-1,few,CASSQDLPSDTQYF,TGTGCCAGCAGCCAAGATCTCCCGTCAGATACGCAGTATTTT
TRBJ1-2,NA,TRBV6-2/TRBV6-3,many,CASSNNYGYTF,TGTGCCAGCAGTAACAATTATGGCTACACCTTC
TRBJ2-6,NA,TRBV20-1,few,CSARLSGANVLTF,TGCAGTGCTAGACTCTCTGGGGCCAACGTCCTGACTTTC
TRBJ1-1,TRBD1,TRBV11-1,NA,CASRPGQMNTEAFF,TGTGCCAGCAGACCGGGACAGATGAACACTGAAGCTTTCTTT
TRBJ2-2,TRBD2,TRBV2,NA,CASTKGGSDEGELFF,TGTGCCAGCACTAAAGGCGGGAGTGATGAGGGGGAGCTGTTTTTT
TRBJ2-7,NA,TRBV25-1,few,CASSRTRSYEQYF,TGTGCCAGCAGTCGTACTAGATCCTACGAGCAGTACTTC
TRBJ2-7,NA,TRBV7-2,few,CASRAHQSLSYEQYF,TGTGCCAGCCGGGCTCACCAAAGCCTCTCCTACGAGCAGTACTTC
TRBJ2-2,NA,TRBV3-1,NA,CASSQGGPVHTGELFF,TGTGCCAGCAGCCAAGGGGGGCCGGTGCACACCGGGGAGCTGTTTTTT
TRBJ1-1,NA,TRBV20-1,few,CSALALERRMNTEAFF,TGCAGTGCCCTTGCGCTTGAGAGACGGATGAACACTGAAGCTTTCTTT
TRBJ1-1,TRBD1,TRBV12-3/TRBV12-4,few,CASSRGAGTGNTEAFF,TGTGCCAGCAGCAGAGGCGCCGGGACAGGGAACACTGAAGCTTTCTTT
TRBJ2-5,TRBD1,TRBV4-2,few,CASSPSGTGRETQYF,TGTGCCAGCAGCCCTTCCGGGACAGGGCGTGAGACCCAGTACTTC
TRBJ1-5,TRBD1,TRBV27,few,CASSSGTAFEPQHF,TGTGCCAGCAGTTCGGGGACAGCTTTTGAGCCCCAGCATTTT
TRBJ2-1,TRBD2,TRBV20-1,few,CSAPRGGARVF,TGCAGTGCCCCTCGCGGGGGGGCGCGGGTCTTC
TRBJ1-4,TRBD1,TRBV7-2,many,CASSTRQGAREKLFF,TGTGCCAGCAGCACAAGACAGGGGGCACGGGAAAAACTGTTTTTT
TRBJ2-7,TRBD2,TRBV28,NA,CASCGGGAWSYEQYF,TGTGCCAGCTGCGGGGGGGGGGCTTGGTCCTACGAGCAGTACTTC
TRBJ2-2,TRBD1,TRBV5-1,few,CASSSLTGGETGELFF,TGCGCCAGCAGCTCTTTGACAGGGGGCGAAACCGGGGAGCTGTTTTTT
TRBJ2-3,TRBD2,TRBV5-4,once,CASSTPTSGSTDTQYF,TGTGCCAGCAGCACCCCGACTAGCGGGAGTACAGATACGCAGTATTTT
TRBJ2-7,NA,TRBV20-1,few,CAPLEVKEGSYEQYF,TGCGCCCCGCTAGAAGTAAAGGAGGGGTCCTACGAGCAGTACTTC
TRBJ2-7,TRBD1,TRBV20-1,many,CSATQGTASSEQYF,TGCAGTGCTACCCAGGGGACAGCGTCGAGCGAGCAGTACTTC
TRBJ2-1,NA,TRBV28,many,CASSAQSTFSYNEQFF,TGTGCCAGCAGCGCACAATCGACATTTTCCTACAATGAGCAGTTCTTC
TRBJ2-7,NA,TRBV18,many,CASSPPHGTYEQYF,TGTGCCAGCTCACCCCCACACGGAACCTACGAGCAGTACTTC
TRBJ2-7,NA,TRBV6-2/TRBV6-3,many,CASRNGLTYEQYF,TGTGCCAGCAGAAATGGATTGACCTACGAGCAGTACTTC
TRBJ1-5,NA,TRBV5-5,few,CASSSSWASNQPQHF,TGTGCCAGCAGCTCGTCTTGGGCTAGCAATCAGCCCCAGCATTTT
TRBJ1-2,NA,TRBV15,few,CATSAHRDGYTF,TGTGCCACCAGCGCTCACAGGGATGGCTACACCTTC
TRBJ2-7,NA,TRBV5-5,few,CASRDWTALREQYF,TGTGCCAGCAGAGACTGGACAGCCCTACGAGAGCAGTACTTC
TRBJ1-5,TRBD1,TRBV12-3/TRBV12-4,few,CASSTGEEQPQHF,TGTGCCAGCAGTACAGGGGAGGAACAGCCCCAGCATTTT
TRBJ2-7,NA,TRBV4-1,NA,CASSHVFRDARSYEQYF,TGCGCCAGCAGCCACGTGTTCCGGGACGCCCGCTCCTACGAGCAGTACTTC
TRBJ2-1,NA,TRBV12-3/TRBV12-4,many,CASSLENFGSGDEQFF,TGTGCCAGCAGTTTAGAGAATTTCGGGAGTGGGGATGAGCAGTTCTTC
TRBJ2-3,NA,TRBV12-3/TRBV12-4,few,CASSFLMAGPGTQYF,TGTGCCAGCAGTTTCCTGATGGCGGGGCCCGGGACGCAGTATTTT
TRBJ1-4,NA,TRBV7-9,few,CASSFYRPYNEKLFF,TGTGCCAGCAGCTTCTACAGGCCGTATAATGAAAAACTGTTTTTT
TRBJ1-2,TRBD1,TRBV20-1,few,CSAIPGQGRGNYGYTF,TGCAGTGCTATACCGGGACAGGGGAGGGGCAACTATGGCTACACCTTC
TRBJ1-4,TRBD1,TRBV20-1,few,CSASSRQQGPTNEKLFF,TGCAGTGCTAGTAGTCGGCAACAGGGGCCAACTAATGAAAAACTGTTTTTT
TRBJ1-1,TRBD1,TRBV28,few,CASSPATGGMNTEAFF,TGTGCCAGCAGCCCAGCGACAGGGGGGATGAACACTGAAGCTTTCTTT
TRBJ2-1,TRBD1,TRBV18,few,CASSPNTTGTGYNEQFF,TGTGCCAGCTCACCCAACACGACCGGGACAGGATACAATGAGCAGTTCTTC
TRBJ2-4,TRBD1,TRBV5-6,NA,CASSLPDRDIQYF,TGTGCCAGCAGCTTGCCGGACAGGGACATTCAGTACTTC
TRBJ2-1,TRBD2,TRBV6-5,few,CASSYRTSGGLSSYNEQFF,TGTGCCAGCAGTTACCGGACTAGCGGGGGCCTGAGCTCCTACAATGAGCAGTTCTTC
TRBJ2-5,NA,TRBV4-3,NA,CASSQEASALETQYF,TGCGCCAGCAGCCAAGAGGCTAGCGCTTTAGAGACCCAGTACTTC
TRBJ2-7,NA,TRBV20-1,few,CSARETGTHYEQYF,TGCAGTGCTAGAGAGACGGGAACACACTACGAGCAGTACTTC
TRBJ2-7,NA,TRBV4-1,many,CASSQDLYYEQYF,TGCGCCAGCAGCCAAGACCTTTACTACGAGCAGTACTTC
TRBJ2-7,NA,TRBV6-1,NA,CASSLPVFSYEQYF,TGTGCCAGCAGTCTCCCGGTGTTTTCCTACGAGCAGTACTTC
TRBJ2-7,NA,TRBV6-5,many,CASSYSIGASGYEQYF,TGTGCCAGCAGTTACTCGATAGGAGCCTCCGGCTACGAGCAGTACTTC
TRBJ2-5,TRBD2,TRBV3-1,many,CASSQDFSGVQETQYF,TGTGCCAGCAGCCAAGATTTTAGCGGGGTCCAAGAGACCCAGTACTTC
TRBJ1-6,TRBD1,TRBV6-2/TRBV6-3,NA,CASSFRDSRDSPLHF,TGTGCCAGCAGTTTCCGGGACAGCAGGGATTCACCCCTCCACTTT
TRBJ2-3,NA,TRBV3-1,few,CASSQSIRLTDTQYF,TGTGCCAGCAGCCAGTCCATCCGTCTGACAGATACGCAGTATTTT
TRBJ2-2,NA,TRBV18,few,CASSPSGGANTGELFF,TGTGCCAGCTCACCGTCCGGGGGCGCGAACACCGGGGAGCTGTTTTTT